These 17 T cell receptor beta chains originate from one sample sequenced in a study of cytomegalovirus exposure and HLA in healthy donors. The PCR had 60 Vbeta and 13 Jbeta primers. Generated by immunoSEQ multiplex PCR, the TCRdb table keeps only in-frame clones and is missing some. This sample has approximately 61,000 clones, with 75% to 85% found just once. The sample was PBMCs. Receptors were obtained from a man aged 50-60 years in good health and CMV-seropositive.

The rearrangement links TRBV2 to TRBJ1-2; D is unresolved. The CDR3 has 14 amino acids. Germline CDR1 and CDR2: SNHLY and FYNNEI. Trimming took 1 base from V and 5 from J, leaving 11 bases between them. CDR3 in amino acids: CASSEDPNIYGYTF. CDR3 DNA sequence: TGTGCCAGCAGTGAAGATCCAAACATTTATGGCTACACCTTC.

The gene calls are TRBV9 and TRBJ2-2; perhaps TRBD2 as D (6 bases). The length of the CDR3 is 17 residues. CDR1 SGDLS and CDR2 YYNGEE come from the germline V gene. Trimming stripped 3 bases from V and 0 bases from J, with 15 bases between. This CDR3 reads CASSEAGRTTNTGELFF. The DNA of the CDR3 is TGTGCCAGCAGCGAGGCGGGACGGACTACGAACACCGGGGAGCTGTTTTTT.

The V and J genes are TRBV27 and TRBJ2-2; TRBD2 matches 11 bases. CDR1 and CDR2 (germline): MNHEY, SMNVEV (reference sequence). The length of the CDR3 is 16 residues. With V trimmed by 2 bases and J by 4 bases, 3 bases remained unmatched. CDR3 amino acids: CASSLLAGGSTGELFF. The CDR3 region has the DNA TGTGCCAGCAGTTTACTAGCGGGAGGCTCCACCGGGGAGCTGTTTTTT.

The V gene is TRBV9, the J gene TRBJ2-5, with D possibly matching TRBD2 (6 bases). The ends were cut back, 3 bases at V and 4 bases at J, with 16 bases in the middle. The germline V gene encodes CDR1 SGDLS and CDR2 YYNGEE. The CDR3 loop spans 15 amino acids. CDR3 in amino acids: CASSASMGGGETQYF. CDR3 coding DNA: TGTGCCAGCAGCGCATCGATGGGAGGTGGAGAGACCCAGTACTTC.

This chain connects TRBV30 to TRBJ2-7, with a possible D match to TRBD2 (6 bases). Trimming removed 5 bases from V and 5 bases from J, with 16 bases in between. Germline CDR1 GTSNPN, CDR2 SVGIG (reference sequence). The CDR3 extends over 13 amino acids. CDR3 protein: CAWVGGARHEQYF. DNA for the CDR3: TGTGCCTGGGTCGGCGGGGCCCGACACGAGCAGTACTTC.

J is TRBJ2-5 and V is TRBV7-9; 7 nucleotides line up with TRBD2. The CDR3 is 14 residues long. The V gene end was trimmed by 5 bases and the J gene end by 4 bases; junction bases not matched to a gene: 7. Germline CDR1 is SEHNR and CDR2 is FQNEAQ (reference sequence). The CDR3 DNA reads TGTGCCAGCAGCGACCCTAGCGGCCTAGAGACCCAGTACTTC. This translates into CASSDPSGLETQYF.

In its sample, this clone was seen a few times. Additional DNA sequences in this sample encode the identical CDR3. The chain joins TRBV13 to TRBJ2-1; D not resolved. Germline V lookup: CDR1 PRHDT, CDR2 FYEKMQ (reference sequence). The CDR3 has 14 amino acids. The germline V and J ends were trimmed by 3 bases and 1 base, with 7 bases remaining between them. CDR3 in DNA: TGTGCCAGCAGCTTGGCCGGGTCCTACAATGAGCAGTTCTTC. It specifies CASSLAGSYNEQFF.

This chain connects TRBV6-6 to TRBJ2-5; D possibly corresponds to TRBD2 (6 bases). V lost 0 bases and J lost 5, with 10 bases in between. CDR3 length: 14 residues. CDR1 is MNHNY and CDR2 is SVGAGI in the germline V gene (reference sequence). The CDR3 spells CASSYSEGLETQYF. The CDR3 DNA reads TGTGCCAGCAGTTACTCGGAGGGCCTGGAGACCCAGTACTTC.

For this clone: At the DNA level, this CDR3 is encoded by other sequences in the same sample as well. The chain uses TRBV7-2 and TRBJ2-4; D gene ambiguous. Trimming took 1 base from V and 12 from J, leaving 16 bases between them. Germline V gives CDR1 SGHTA, CDR2 FQGNSA. The CDR3 totals 14 residues. The CDR3 nucleotides read TGTGCCAGCAGCTTAGGCTCCGAACCTCAACATCAGTACTTC. It translates to CASSLGSEPQHQYF.

The chain combines TRBV5-1 with TRBJ1-1; D may be TRBD1 (6 bases). V lost 3 bases to trimming and J lost 0 bases, with 12 bases between them. The CDR3 is 15 amino acids. Per germline, CDR1 SGHRS and CDR2 YFSETQ. CDR3 loop: CASSSGGAMNTEAFF. In DNA form, the CDR3 reads TGCGCCAGCAGCTCCGGGGGGGCGATGAACACTGAAGCTTTCTTT.

The chain joins TRBV28 to TRBJ2-1; possibly TRBD2 for D (5 bases). The germline CDR1 and CDR2 sequences are MDHEN and SYDVKM. V was clipped by 5 bases and J by 6 bases, with 14 bases between them. The CDR3 consists of 14 residues. In nucleotides, the CDR3 is TGTGCCAGCAGTATCCAAATACTAGGCAATGAGCAGTTCTTC. Encoded protein: CASSIQILGNEQFF.

The V call is TRBV5-6, the J call TRBJ2-7; D perhaps matches TRBD1 (5 bases). Deletions cut 3 bases from V and 7 bases from J, with 14 bases between. The CDR3 runs 13 residues. Germline values: CDR1 SGHDT, CDR2 YYEEEE. CDR3 nucleotide sequence: TGTGCCAGCAGCTCCGTAGGGGCACGGGAGCAGTACTTC. It specifies CASSSVGAREQYF.

The chain employs TRBV5-1 and TRBJ2-5, with 7 bases identical to TRBD1. Germline V gene sequence: CDR1 SGHRS, CDR2 YFSETQ. Trimming cost V 3 bases and J 4 bases; bases outside gene matches: 15. The length of the CDR3 is 17 residues. The CDR3 region is CASSSTLTGAQGETQYF. CDR3 bases: TGCGCCAGCAGCTCGACCCTTACAGGGGCGCAGGGAGAGACCCAGTACTTC.

The rearrangement joins TRBV4-3 to TRBJ2-3, with D hard to call. The CDR3 contains 13 residues. Germline-derived CDR1 and CDR2 are LGHNA and YSLEER. V lost 2 bases and J lost 2, with 5 bases in between. The CDR3 nucleotides read TGCGCCAGCAGCCAACAGTCCACAGATACGCAGTATTTT. Protein: CASSQQSTDTQYF.

The chain has TRBV4-3 and TRBJ1-2; D is uncertain. The germline V gene has CDR1 LGHNA and CDR2 YSLEER. Trimming cost V 1 base and J 1 base, with 13 bases left between them. The CDR3 is 16 residues long. CDR3 DNA: TGCGCCAGCAGCCAAGGTCGAGGTGGCGTTAACTATGGCTACACCTTC. Residues: CASSQGRGGVNYGYTF.

V and J are TRBV6-1 and TRBJ2-7; D gene unclear. Trimming took 3 bases from V and 5 from J, leaving 14 bases between them. CDR3 length: 14 amino acids. From germline, CDR1 is MNHNS and CDR2 SASEGT. The CDR3 region has the DNA TGTGCCAGCAGTGACTTCCAGGCCGCTGACGAGCAGTACTTC. It is translated as CASSDFQAADEQYF.

This chain links TRBV5-6 with TRBJ1-4, with D perhaps matching TRBD1 (6 bases). The CDR3 has 13 residues. V lost 2 bases to trimming and J lost 8 bases, with 10 bases between them. Germline V lookup: CDR1 SGHDT, CDR2 YYEEEE. CDR3 loop: CASSFGQGEKLFF. The DNA of the CDR3 is TGTGCCAGCAGCTTTGGGCAGGGGGAAAAACTGTTTTTT.